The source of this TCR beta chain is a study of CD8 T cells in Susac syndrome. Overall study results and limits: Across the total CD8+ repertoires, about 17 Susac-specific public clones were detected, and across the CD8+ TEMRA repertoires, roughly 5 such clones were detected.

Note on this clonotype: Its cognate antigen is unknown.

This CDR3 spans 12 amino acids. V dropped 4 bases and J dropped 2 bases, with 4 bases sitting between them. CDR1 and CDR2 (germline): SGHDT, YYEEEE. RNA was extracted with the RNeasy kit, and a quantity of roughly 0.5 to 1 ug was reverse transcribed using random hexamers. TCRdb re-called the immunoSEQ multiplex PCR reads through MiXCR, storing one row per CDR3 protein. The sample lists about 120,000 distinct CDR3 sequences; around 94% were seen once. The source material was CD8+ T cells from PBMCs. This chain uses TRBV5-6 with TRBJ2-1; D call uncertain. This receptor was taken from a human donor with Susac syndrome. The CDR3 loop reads CASSRTYNEQFF. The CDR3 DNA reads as TGTGCCAGCAGCCGGACCTACAATGAGCAGTTCTTC. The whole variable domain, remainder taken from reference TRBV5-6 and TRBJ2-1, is DAGVTQSPTHLIKTRGQQVTLRCSPKSGHDTVSWYQQALGQGPQFIFQYYEEEERQRGNFPDRFSGHQFPNYSSELNVNALLLGDSALYLCASSRTYNEQFFGPGTRLTVL.